The 13 T cell receptor beta chains in this list originate from one sample, sequenced in a study of glioma-infiltrating T cells (dated by TCRdb to the mid-2010s). Sequencer: Illumina MiSeq. The iRepertoire nested amplicon-rescue multiplex PCR (arm-PCR) platform was used to amplify TCR alpha and beta CDR3 regions from RNA. TCRdb trimmed the raw reads at Q25, called clones with MiXCR and kept productive beta chains. Rows are unified per CDR3 protein, each entry keeping the most common DNA and genes. In all, the sample holds approximately 120,000 distinct CDR3 sequences, and less than 30% of those were seen once. Together, the top ten hold around 15% of the sample. Source material: glioma tissue, nonneoplastic brain tissue, or PBMCs (not recorded which). All receptors derive from a human donor with low-grade glioma or glioblastoma, undergoing nonglioma brain surgery, or in good health (not recorded which).

The sample holds many counts of this clonotype. The chain is built from TRBV10-3 and TRBJ2-5; D call uncertain. This CDR3 has 13 amino acids. The V and J ends lost 6 bases and 3 bases respectively, with 11 bases between them. Germline-derived CDR1 and CDR2 are ENHRY and SYGVKD. The CDR3 is CAISVNLKETQYF. The DNA of the CDR3 is TGTGCCATCAGCGTCAACCTTAAAGAGACCCAGTACTTC.

Regarding this clonotype: One junction end disagrees with the germline gene, perhaps due to a read error. The chain combines TRBV24-1 with TRBJ2-1; TRBD2 might be the D (6 bases). Germline V gene data show CDR1 as KGHDR and CDR2 as SFDVKD. The CDR3 spans 13 residues. CDR3 sequence (DNA): TGTGCCAACAGTGGGCGGGGCGACGATGAGCAGTTCTTC. Translating gives CANSGRGDDEQFF.

At least ten counts were recorded for this clonotype. The genes are TRBV20-1 and TRBJ2-5; 11 bases are shared with TRBD2. CDR3 length: 14 residues. In germline, CDR1 is DFQATT, CDR2 SNEGSKA (reference sequence). V shed 6 bases and J 2 bases; nucleotides not matched to a gene: 5. CDR3 in DNA: TGCAGTGCCCCGACTAGCGGGATACAAGAGACCCAGTACTTC. Protein: CSAPTSGIQETQYF.

Ten or more counts support this clonotype. The chain combines TRBV6-1 with TRBJ2-5, with a possible D match to TRBD1 (6 bases). The V end lost 3 bases, the J end lost 3 bases, and 8 bases lay between the germline ends. The V gene's germline CDR1 is MNHNS and CDR2 SASEGT. The CDR3 runs to 13 residues. DNA for the CDR3: TGTGCCAGCAGTGATTCAGGGGAAGAGACCCAGTACTTC. Translated: CASSDSGEETQYF.

As regards this clonotype: At one of its ends the junction is not consistent with the germline gene, which may arise from a read error. This chain connects TRBV6-1 to TRBJ2-3; D is undetermined. Germline V CDR1 and CDR2: MNHNS, SASEGT. The CDR3 runs to 12 residues. CDR3 amino acids: CTSVIIQDTQYF. For the CDR3, the DNA is TGTACCAGCGTGATAATCCAAGATACGCAGTATTTT.

This clonotype was observed at least ten times. The genes are TRBV19 and TRBJ2-3, with 8 bases lining up with TRBD1. Germline V CDR1 and CDR2: LNHDA, SQIVND (reference sequence). Trimming took 4 bases from V and 5 from J; bases not matched to a gene: 11. The length of the CDR3 is 16 residues. CDR3 sequence reads: CASSTILRQGKDTQYF. The CDR3 DNA is TGTGCCAGTAGTACCATACTACGACAGGGGAAAGATACGCAGTATTTT.

This clonotype showed up just a few times. V gene TRBV20-1 combines with J gene TRBJ2-3; D call uncertain. Per the germline V gene, CDR1 is DFQATT and CDR2 is SNEGSKA (reference sequence). This CDR3 comprises 14 residues. The ends were cut back, 1 base at V and 1 base at J, with 9 bases in the middle. CDR3 loop: CSARAPLGTDTQYF. CDR3 nucleotide sequence: TGCAGTGCTAGAGCTCCCCTCGGCACAGATACGCAGTATTTT.

A note on this clonotype: A single base separates this from a much larger clone, so it may be a read error. This rearrangement joins TRBV15 to TRBJ2-5; possibly TRBD2 for D (5 bases). Trimming took off 8 bases at V and 9 bases at J, with 19 bases between the two ends. Germline V gene sequence: CDR1 LNHNV, CDR2 YYDKDF (reference sequence). This CDR3 comprises 13 residues. DNA of the CDR3: TGTGCCACCGGCCCCGGAGGCCTGAGGGCCCAGTACTTC. Translation gives CATGPGGLRAQYF.

A note on this clonotype: This may come from a read error, since a much larger clone is one base off. This chain uses TRBV7-2 with TRBJ2-7; 12 nucleotides agree with TRBD2. The CDR3 is 14 amino acids. The germline gives CDR1 SGHTA, CDR2 FQGNSA. After removal of 6 bases from V and 9 bases from J, the junction contained 9 bases not matched to a gene. The CDR3 protein is CASRRLAGVDAQYF. CDR3 DNA: TGTGCCAGCAGGAGACTAGCGGGAGTAGACGCGCAGTACTTC.

This clonotype was recorded many times. The DNA of the CDR3 is TGCAGTGCTAGCCAACGGGACAGGGGGATGTATACGCAGTATTTT. Translating it yields CSASQRDRGMYTQYF. The rearrangement joins TRBV20-1 to TRBJ2-3; 11 bases match TRBD1. Germline V gives CDR1 DFQATT, CDR2 SNEGSKA (reference sequence). The CDR3 covers 15 residues. With V trimmed by 3 bases and J by 7 bases, 9 bases remained unmatched.

In its sample, this clonotype was seen many times. The V gene is TRBV7-2, the J gene TRBJ1-2; 9 nucleotides agree with TRBD1. Germline loops: CDR1 SGHTA, CDR2 FQGNSA. This CDR3 is 14 amino acids long. J gave up 7 bases and V 1 base, and 4 bases lay outside the gene matches. Written as DNA, the CDR3 is TGTGCCAGCAGCTTAGATACAGGGGGCGGTGGCTACACCTTC. This sequence encodes CASSLDTGGGGYTF.

A few counts support this clonotype. A much larger clone differs from this one at a single base, so this may be a read error. The rearrangement joins TRBV6-2 or TRBV6-3 to TRBJ2-7; no definite D call. This CDR3 spans 16 amino acids. Looked up from germline, CDR1 is MNHEY and CDR2 is SVGEGT. CDR3: CTSSTRVLQLIHEQYF. The DNA for the CDR3 is TGTACCAGCAGCACTCGTGTCCTGCAACTCATCCACGAGCAGTACTTC.

With respect to this clonotype: This may be a read error, as it is one base from a much larger clone. The CDR3 does not end in the conserved phenylalanine or tryptophan, so this is likely a read error. The CDR3 region is CASSTTSGQETQYL. The CDR3 DNA is TGTGCCAGTAGTACGACTAGCGGTCAAGAGACCCAGTACTTA. The chain links TRBV19 to TRBJ2-5; 9 nucleotides align to TRBD2. The length of the CDR3 is 14 residues. Germline CDR1 reads LNHDA; CDR2 reads SQIVND (reference sequence). The V gene end was trimmed by 4 bases and the J gene end by 2 bases; junction bases not matched to a gene: 2.